The clone carrying this T cell receptor (beta chain) is medium-sized (0.01 to 0.1%). TCRdb passed the 5' RACE reads through MiXCR, listing each CDR3 protein once. The sample yields approximately 2,000 distinct CDR3 sequences, about 6.8% seen once. The time point denotes: sample taken at primary tumor resection. Unsorted samples of tumor, nontumor lung or frozen PBMC had their whole RNA sequenced. The sample originates from a study of spatial heterogeneity in lung cancer. For the study at large: Detection consistently yielded more beta chains than alpha chains.

This CDR3 is built from 13 residues. The germline V and J ends were trimmed by 4 bases and 5 bases, with 12 bases remaining between them. The V gene's germline CDR1 is DFQATT and CDR2 SNEGSKA (reference sequence). Material: normal lung tissue next to the tumor, obtained at surgery. This clonotype was obtained from a male donor with early-stage non-small cell lung cancer. The chain couples TRBV20-1 to TRBJ2-1; maybe TRBD2 (6 bases). The CDR3 region is CSANKRAHNEQFF. The CDR3 coding sequence is TGCAGTGCTAATAAGCGGGCTCACAATGAGCAGTTCTTC.